Listed here are 8 T cell receptor beta chains from one sample, sequenced in a study of cytomegalovirus exposure and HLA in healthy donors. The PCR employed 60 Vbeta primers together with 13 Jbeta primers. Data came from immunoSEQ multiplex PCR; TCRdb stores just in-frame clones and leaves some out. Here the sample spans about 140,000 clones, nearly 80% being singletons. Sample: PBMCs. Source of these receptors: a male donor in good health and CMV-seronegative.

This chain joins TRBV29-1 and TRBJ2-7; TRBD1 is a possible D gene (7 bases). Germline-derived CDR1 and CDR2 are SQVTM and ANQGSEA. The V gene lost 4 bases and the J gene lost 0 bases, with 10 bases spanning the gap. This CDR3 spans 13 amino acids. CDR3 DNA: TGCAGCGTTGGACAGGGACTCTCCTACGAGCAGTACTTC. Its translation is CSVGQGLSYEQYF.

The chain is built from TRBV12-5 and TRBJ2-7, with 8 bases fitting TRBD1. This CDR3 is 16 amino acids long. Looked up from germline, CDR1 is LGHNT and CDR2 is FRNRAP. Trimming removed 6 bases from V and 3 bases from J; junction bases left unmatched: 13. The CDR3 nucleotides are TGTGCTAGTGGCCCATCCCCGGGACAGGAACTCTACGAGCAGTACTTC. Translated: CASGPSPGQELYEQYF.

The chain joins TRBV6-4 to TRBJ1-2; D gene uncertain. CDR1 MRHNA and CDR2 SNTAGT come from the germline V gene. V gave up 6 bases and J gave up 7 bases, with 18 bases separating them. The CDR3 totals 14 residues. The CDR3 here is CASSEGVGMPGYTF. CDR3 nucleotides: TGTGCCAGCAGCGAGGGCGTGGGGATGCCTGGCTACACCTTC.

The chain is built from TRBV7-9 and TRBJ2-1; no clear D gene. Germline V gene data show CDR1 as SEHNR and CDR2 as FQNEAQ (reference sequence). Trimming removed 5 bases at V and 7 bases at J, with 6 bases between. The CDR3 extends over 11 amino acids. DNA for the CDR3: TGTGCCAGCAGCCCGAGAAATGAGCAGTTCTTC. It is translated as CASSPRNEQFF. Together with reference TRBV7-9 and TRBJ2-1, the CDR3 gives the full variable domain: DTGVSQNPRHKITKRGQNVTFRCDPISEHNRLYWYRQTLGQGPEFLTYFQNEAQLEKSRLLSDRFSAERPKGSFSTLEIQRTEQGDSAMYLCASSPRNEQFFGPGTRLTVL.

The rearrangement links TRBV18 to TRBJ2-2, with 8 bases matching TRBD2. Looked up from germline, CDR1 is KGHSH and CDR2 is LQKENI. J was trimmed by 7 bases and V by 6 bases; bases with no gene match: 7. This CDR3 contains 14 residues. This chain's CDR3 is CASSRLAGSGELFF. CDR3 sequence (DNA): TGTGCCAGCTCCCGCTTAGCGGGGAGCGGGGAGCTGTTTTTT.

V is TRBV4-1 and J is TRBJ2-1, with D possibly matching TRBD2 (5 bases). The CDR3 covers 16 residues. V dropped 0 bases and J dropped 4 bases, with 13 bases sitting between them. Germline V CDR1 and CDR2: MGHRA, YSYEKL. CDR3 DNA: TGCGCCAGCAGCCAAGATGGGAGCGGAAAGTACAATGAGCAGTTCTTC. Protein product: CASSQDGSGKYNEQFF.

The V call is TRBV6-4, the J call TRBJ2-5; 11 bases line up with TRBD1. The CDR3 is 13 amino acids. J gave up 8 bases and V 6 bases, and 5 bases lay outside the gene matches. The V gene's germline CDR1 is MRHNA and CDR2 SNTAGT. Here the CDR3 reads CASSYGTGGTQYF. The CDR3 DNA reads as TGTGCCAGCAGCTACGGGACAGGGGGAACCCAGTACTTC.

The rearrangement links TRBV10-3 to TRBJ2-4, with D possibly being TRBD2 (5 bases). The CDR3 extends over 14 amino acids. The V end was cut by 3 bases, the J end by 4 bases, with 10 bases between. Germline loops: CDR1 ENHRY, CDR2 SYGVKD. CDR3: CAISDWGAKNIQYF. The CDR3, as DNA: TGTGCCATCAGTGACTGGGGAGCGAAAAACATTCAGTACTTC.